This is a list of T cell receptor beta chains from one sample in a study of blood T cell repertoires in COVID-19. The method was immunoSEQ multiplex PCR; TCRdb's version includes in-frame clones alone and lacks a portion of them. The sample has approximately 100,000 clones, roughly 88% seen once. Material: peripheral blood. Receptors were obtained from a man aged 60 to 75 with acute or convalescent COVID-19. Each CDR3 is given with its conserved first and last residue. The D gene is left open where the match is weak. A row's size may be missing; if present it is once, few, many or a size class.

v_gene,abundance,j_gene,d_gene,CDR3aa,CDR3nt
TRBV7-3,once,TRBJ2-7,-,CASSSRQVYEQYF,TGTGCCAGCAGCTCCCGACAGGTCTACGAGCAGTACTTC
TRBV3-1/TRBV3-2,few,TRBJ1-6,TRBD1,CASSLRTGLYSPLHF,TGTGCCAGCAGCCTCAGGACAGGTCTGTATTCACCCCTCCACTTT
TRBV28,-,TRBJ1-4,TRBD1,CASSGTGAKNEKLFF,TGTGCCAGCAGTGGGACAGGGGCTAAGAATGAAAAACTGTTTTTT
TRBV11-1,-,TRBJ2-5,-,CASSVIAGRETQYF,TGTGCCAGCAGCGTTATTGCAGGGAGGGAGACCCAGTACTTC
TRBV5-1,-,TRBJ1-2,TRBD1,CASSAGDREYGYTF,TGCGCCAGCAGCGCGGGGGACAGGGAATATGGCTACACCTTC
TRBV6-5,once,TRBJ1-4,-,CASGQLQKLFF,TGTGCCAGCGGCCAACTACAAAAACTGTTTTTT
TRBV19,-,TRBJ1-1,-,CASSIGVSVRTEAFF,TGTGCCAGTAGTATAGGGGTGAGCGTACGGACTGAAGCTTTCTTT
TRBV28,-,TRBJ1-1,-,CASRLTGLMNTEAFF,TGTGCCAGCAGACTTACAGGGCTCATGAACACTGAAGCTTTCTTT
TRBV19,-,TRBJ2-5,TRBD1,CASSPGTAILTETQYF,TGTGCCAGTAGTCCCGGGACAGCAATCCTGACGGAGACCCAGTACTTC
TRBV5-6,-,TRBJ1-5,TRBD1,CASSLWTGKLNSNQPQHF,TGTGCCAGCAGCTTGTGGACAGGGAAGCTAAATAGCAATCAGCCCCAGCATTTT
TRBV7-2,-,TRBJ2-3,TRBD2,CASSSSGLAGATDTQYF,TGTGCCAGCAGCTCATCTGGACTAGCGGGGGCCACAGATACGCAGTATTTT
TRBV2,-,TRBJ1-6,TRBD1,CASSGTGTALSPLHF,TGTGCCAGCAGTGGGACCGGGACAGCCCTTTCCCCCCTCCACTTT
TRBV2,-,TRBJ1-5,-,CASSEFPGGALRLNQPQHF,TGTGCCAGCAGTGAATTCCCGGGGGGGGCCCTCAGACTTAATCAGCCCCAGCATTTT
TRBV19,-,TRBJ2-6,-,CASIDRATFGANVLTF,-
TRBV6-6,-,TRBJ1-1,-,CASSYSKGVEAFF,TGTGCCAGCAGTTACTCGAAGGGAGTTGAAGCTTTCTTT
TRBV7-9,few,TRBJ1-2,TRBD1,CASSHMTGIVDYGYTF,TGTGCCAGCAGCCACATGACAGGGATCGTAGACTATGGCTACACCTTC
TRBV6-2/TRBV6-3,-,TRBJ1-5,-,CASSGGYNQPQHF,TGTGCCAGCAGTGGGGGGTACAATCAGCCCCAGCATTTT
TRBV10-3,-,TRBJ1-1,-,CAISDRVNTEAFF,TGTGCCATCAGTGACAGGGTGAACACTGAAGCTTTCTTT
TRBV20-1,-,TRBJ1-1,-,CSAPTGPAFF,TGCAGTGCTCCTACAGGGCCGGCTTTCTTT
TRBV6-5,-,TRBJ2-3,-,CASSRGNTDTQYF,TGTGCCAGCAGTAGGGGCAACACAGATACGCAGTATTTT
TRBV15,-,TRBJ2-2,TRBD1,CATRRDRGGTGELFF,TGTGCCACCAGGCGGGACAGGGGAGGCACCGGGGAGCTGTTTTTT
TRBV18,few,TRBJ1-1,-,CASSPQGSQTEAFF,TGTGCCAGCTCACCTCAGGGGTCGCAGACTGAAGCTTTCTTT
TRBV19,-,TRBJ2-1,TRBD2,CASSWASGNNEQFF,TGTGCCAGTAGCTGGGCTAGCGGAAACAATGAGCAGTTCTTC
TRBV25-1,once,TRBJ2-5,-,CASSEYPYQETQYF,TGTGCCAGCAGTGAATATCCCTACCAAGAGACCCAGTACTTC
TRBV10-2,few,TRBJ1-1,-,CASRPGGVNTEAFF,TGCGCCAGCAGGCCGGGGGGGGTGAACACTGAAGCTTTCTTT
TRBV9,few,TRBJ2-1,-,CASSVGQGSSYNEQFF,TGTGCCAGCAGCGTAGGTCAGGGCAGCTCCTACAATGAGCAGTTCTTC
TRBV27,few,TRBJ1-1,-,CASSYRGSGPEAFF,TGTGCCAGCAGTTATCGAGGGAGTGGGCCTGAAGCTTTCTTT
TRBV29-1,-,TRBJ1-3,TRBD1,CSVARRGLSGNTIYF,TGCAGCGTTGCACGCAGGGGGCTCTCTGGAAACACCATATATTTT
TRBV7-6,-,TRBJ2-3,TRBD2,CASSLRQLAGVTDTQYF,TGTGCCAGCAGCTTACGACAACTAGCGGGGGTCACAGATACGCAGTATTTT
TRBV6-5,-,TRBJ1-4,-,CASSALRVSNEKLFF,TGTGCCAGCAGCGCCCTGAGGGTTTCGAATGAAAAACTGTTTTTT
TRBV3-1/TRBV3-2,once,TRBJ1-2,TRBD1,CASSLLAQGGGYTF,TGTGCCAGCAGTCTTCTTGCACAGGGGGGTGGCTACACCTTC
TRBV7-3,-,TRBJ2-1,TRBD2,CASSLTSPSGGNNEQFF,TGTGCCAGCAGCTTAACTTCGCCTAGCGGGGGAAACAATGAGCAGTTCTTC
TRBV27,few,TRBJ2-1,-,CASSFRTYNEQFF,TGTGCCAGCAGTTTCAGGACCTACAATGAGCAGTTCTTC
TRBV24-1,-,TRBJ2-2,-,CATSDTGYTGELFF,TGTGCCACCAGTGACACAGGGTACACCGGGGAGCTGTTTTTT
TRBV2,-,TRBJ2-2,-,CASTGSSGNTGELFF,TGTGCCAGCACCGGGTCCTCGGGAAACACCGGGGAGCTGTTTTTT
TRBV4-1,-,TRBJ1-4,-,CASSSDPSARLFF,TGCGCCAGCAGCTCCGACCCTTCGGCTAGACTGTTTTTT
TRBV5-4,-,TRBJ1-3,TRBD1,CASSSGQGSYGNTIYF,TGTGCCAGCAGCTCGGGACAGGGGAGTTATGGAAACACCATATATTTT
TRBV12-3/TRBV12-4,-,TRBJ1-2,-,CASSSRSTVGYTF,TGTGCCAGCAGTTCGCGATCGACAGTTGGCTACACCTTC
TRBV7-2,-,TRBJ2-3,TRBD1,CASSPQGASGRTDTQYF,TGTGCCAGCAGCCCACAGGGGGCTAGCGGCCGCACAGATACGCAGTATTTT
TRBV16,-,TRBJ1-2,-,CASSQSRQAPVNGGGYTF,TGTGCCAGCAGCCAATCGCGACAGGCCCCTGTCAATGGGGGAGGCTACACCTTC
TRBV6-5,-,TRBJ1-2,-,CASTRPQGYGYTF,TGTGCCAGCACCCGGCCGCAGGGCTATGGCTACACCTTC
TRBV6-1,few,TRBJ2-2,-,CASSESGVVGELFF,TGTGCCAGCAGTGAATCAGGGGTGGTCGGGGAGCTGTTTTTT
TRBV7-9,-,TRBJ2-1,-,CASSLVGGFRGTEQFF,TGTGCCAGCAGCTTAGTCGGAGGTTTTAGAGGTACTGAGCAGTTCTTC
TRBV5-4,-,TRBJ1-1,-,CASSPGRGRDTEAFF,TGTGCCAGCAGCCCCGGGCGGGGAAGGGACACTGAAGCTTTCTTT
TRBV4-1,-,TRBJ1-4,TRBD1,CASGDDRDRNEKLFF,TGCGCCAGCGGCGATGACAGGGATAGGAATGAAAAACTGTTTTTT
TRBV5-1,-,TRBJ2-1,TRBD1,CASSEDRTSSYNEQFF,TGCGCCAGCAGCGAGGACAGGACGAGCTCCTACAATGAGCAGTTCTTC
TRBV19,-,TRBJ1-6,-,CASSSGGSSYNSPLHF,TGTGCCAGTAGCTCGGGGGGGAGCTCCTATAATTCACCCCTCCACTTT
TRBV5-1,few,TRBJ2-3,-,CASSLYSADTQYF,TGCGCCAGCAGCTTGTATAGCGCCGATACGCAGTATTTT
TRBV6-5,-,TRBJ2-7,TRBD1,CASSSWTGDEQYF,TGTGCCAGCAGTAGCTGGACAGGGGACGAGCAGTACTTC
TRBV6-5,once,TRBJ2-1,-,CASRVYGQQNNEQFF,TGTGCCAGCAGAGTCTACGGACAGCAAAACAATGAGCAGTTCTTC
TRBV6-5,-,TRBJ2-2,TRBD2,CASKRDEGTGELFF,TGTGCCAGCAAGCGGGATGAGGGGACCGGGGAGCTGTTTTTT
TRBV5-1,once,TRBJ1-2,TRBD1,CASSLQAGGNYGYTF,TGCGCCAGCAGCCTCCAGGCAGGGGGAAACTATGGCTACACCTTC
TRBV7-6,-,TRBJ2-1,TRBD2,CASSLAMGGPDEQFF,TGTGCCAGCAGCTTAGCGATGGGAGGGCCTGATGAGCAGTTCTTC
TRBV24-1,once,TRBJ2-1,TRBD1,CATSDSDRGLDNEQFF,TGTGCCACCAGTGATTCGGACAGGGGGTTGGACAATGAGCAGTTCTTC
TRBV5-4,few,TRBJ2-7,TRBD1,CASSLTGTGGYEQYF,TGTGCCAGCAGCTTGACCGGGACAGGGGGCTACGAGCAGTACTTC
TRBV7-2,-,TRBJ2-7,TRBD2,CATRLVSGGYEQYF,TGTGCCACCAGATTGGTTAGCGGGGGATACGAGCAGTACTTC
TRBV25-1,-,TRBJ1-4,-,CASSGLEKLFF,TGTGCCAGCAGTGGACTCGAAAAACTGTTTTTT
TRBV7-6,-,TRBJ2-5,TRBD2,CASSLGLNQETQYF,TGTGCCAGCAGCCTGGGACTAAACCAAGAGACCCAGTACTTC
TRBV12-3/TRBV12-4,-,TRBJ1-2,-,CASSLQGYNGYTF,TGTGCCAGCAGTCTCCAGGGGTACAATGGCTACACCTTC